The 15 T cell receptor beta chains listed next were all sequenced from one sample in a study of PD-L1 blockade in urothelial cancer (dated 2017 in TCRdb). The library was produced with the immunoSEQ multiplex PCR assay. TCRdb obtained this table from immuneACCESS and retained in-frame rearrangements with V and J assigned. These tables miss some clones; where compared with another copy, unresolved V genes account for less than half of the shortfall, and the remainder is unexplained. This sample gives approximately 79,000 clones in total; roughly 87% of them show up just once. The leading ten clones occupy under 6% of the sample. Here the sequenced sample was PBMCs, taken around atezolizumab (anti-PD-L1) treatment. The receptors come from a woman aged 65 to 85 with urothelial cancer.

The gene calls are TRBV5-1 and TRBJ2-7; 9 positions agree with TRBD1. The germline V gene has CDR1 SGHRS and CDR2 YFSETQ. V lost 0 bases to trimming and J lost 4 bases; unmatched junction nucleotides: 2. This CDR3 is 14 amino acids long. The CDR3 protein is CASSLEQGAYEQYF. The CDR3 coding sequence is TGCGCCAGCAGCTTGGAACAGGGGGCGTACGAGCAGTACTTC.

This clone was counted a single time. The rearrangement joins TRBV7-8 to TRBJ1-1; tentative D call: TRBD1 (6 bases). V shed 3 bases and J shed 1 base, with 6 bases lying between them. This CDR3 region has 13 residues. CDR1 and CDR2 (germline): SGHVS, FQNEAQ. CDR3 sequence: CASSLDRNTEAFF. Written as DNA, the CDR3 is TGTGCCAGCAGCTTGGACAGGAACACTGAAGCTTTCTTT.

The chain is built from TRBV5-4 and TRBJ1-3; 9 bases align to TRBD1. V lost 4 bases to trimming and J lost 0 bases; unmatched junction nucleotides: 2. CDR1 and CDR2 from the germline V gene are SGHNT and YYREEE (reference sequence). The CDR3 is made up of 15 amino acids. The CDR3 DNA sequence: TGTGCCAGCAGCACAGGGGGCCCCTCTGGAAACACCATATATTTT. Translated: CASSTGGPSGNTIYF. Full variable domain (rest looked up from reference TRBV5-4 and TRBJ1-3): ETGVTQSPTHLIKTRGQQVTLRCSSQSGHNTVSWYQQALGQGPQFIFQYYREEENGRGNFPPRFSGLQFPNYSSELNVNALELDDSALYLCASSTGGPSGNTIYFGEGSWLTVV.

V gene TRBV5-6 combines with J gene TRBJ1-4; D unresolved. The CDR3 is made up of 15 amino acids. Trimming left V 4 bases short and J 5 bases short, with 15 bases between. Per the germline V gene, CDR1 is SGHDT and CDR2 is YYEEEE. For the CDR3, the DNA is TGTGCCAGCAGCCCTAAACCCAACCTAAATGAAAAACTGTTTTTT. The encoded protein is CASSPKPNLNEKLFF.

This chain links TRBV30 with TRBJ2-3; TRBD1 matches 7 bases. The junction had 6 bases not matched to a gene; V was cut back by 4 bases and J by 2 bases. CDR3 length equals 14 residues. Per the germline V gene, CDR1 is GTSNPN and CDR2 is SVGIG (reference sequence). CDR3 in DNA: TGTGCCTGGAAGGGGGCGTTATCCACAGATACGCAGTATTTT. This encodes CAWKGALSTDTQYF.

J is TRBJ1-2 and V is TRBV10-3, with 7 bases matching TRBD1. The CDR3 loop spans 11 amino acids. The V gene end was trimmed by 10 bases and the J gene end by 8 bases; junction bases not matched to a gene: 7. Germline V gives CDR1 ENHRY, CDR2 SYGVKD. The CDR3 loop is CATSGGEGYTF. In DNA, the CDR3 is TGTGCCACCTCAGGGGGTGAGGGCTACACCTTC.

The chain carries TRBV5-5 and TRBJ2-1; 8 bases are a match to TRBD2. In germline, CDR1 is SGHKS, CDR2 YYEKEE (reference sequence). V was clipped by 4 bases and J by 4 bases; unmatched bases: 13. The CDR3 extends over 17 amino acids. The CDR3 DNA reads TGTGCCAGCAGCCCCCCTCGACTAGCGCTAGGTTACAATGAGCAGTTCTTC. This gives the protein CASSPPRLALGYNEQFF.

The V gene is TRBV4-2, the J gene TRBJ2-7, with 13 bases aligning to TRBD2. Germline V gene data show CDR1 as LGHNA and CDR2 as YNFKEQ. Unmatched junction bases numbered 10, after V lost 0 bases and J lost 2 bases. This CDR3 is built from 19 residues. This CDR3 reads CASSQDPGLAGVETYEQYF. CDR3 DNA sequence: TGTGCCAGCAGCCAAGATCCAGGACTAGCGGGAGTGGAGACCTACGAGCAGTACTTC.

In this sample, this clone turned up once. The chain links TRBV25-1 to TRBJ1-2, with a tentative D call TRBD1 (5 bases). V lost 0 bases and J lost 4, with 21 bases in between. Germline assignment: CDR1 MGHDK and CDR2 SYGVNS. The CDR3 sequence is 18 residues long. The CDR3 sequence is CASSEYGGSFLGSYGYTF. The CDR3 DNA reads as TGTGCCAGCAGTGAATACGGGGGATCCTTTTTGGGATCCTATGGCTACACCTTC.

The chain uses TRBV29-1 and TRBJ1-1; 7 nucleotides agree with TRBD1. This CDR3 comprises 13 residues. Germline CDR1 reads SQVTM; CDR2 reads ANQGSEA. The J segment lost 3 bases and the V segment lost 2 bases, leaving 3 bases of the junction unmatched. Written as DNA, the CDR3 is TGCAGCGTTGAAAGGGGGCTACACACTGAAGCTTTCTTT. It specifies CSVERGLHTEAFF.

The V and J genes are TRBV5-1 and TRBJ1-1, with no clear D. Germline lookup yields CDR1 SGHRS and CDR2 YFSETQ. CDR3 length: 15 residues. The V gene lost 4 bases and the J gene lost 6 bases, with 19 bases spanning the gap. The CDR3 DNA reads TGCGCCAGCAGCAGCTGGGGTGGGGAGAGGGCTGAAGCTTTCTTT. Residues: CASSSWGGERAEAFF.

This chain links TRBV5-1 with TRBJ1-1, with D maybe TRBD1 (6 bases). The CDR3 extends over 14 amino acids. Looked up from germline, CDR1 is SGHRS and CDR2 is YFSETQ. Trimming cost V 4 bases and J 0 bases, with 10 bases left between them. The CDR3 here is CASSPGQVNTEAFF. As DNA, the CDR3 is TGCGCCAGCAGCCCGGGACAAGTGAACACTGAAGCTTTCTTT.

The chain has TRBV15 and TRBJ2-5; the match to TRBD2 covers 14 bases. The CDR3 extends over 18 amino acids. The germline CDR1 and CDR2 sequences are LNHNV and YYDKDF (reference sequence). The trim removed 4 bases at V and 5 bases at J, leaving 12 bases unmatched. CDR3 amino acids: CATSKGTSGSWRSETQYF. The CDR3 coding sequence is TGTGCCACCAGCAAAGGGACTAGCGGGAGTTGGAGGAGTGAGACCCAGTACTTC.

The chain is built from TRBV11-2 and TRBJ2-7, with D possibly matching TRBD2 (6 bases). Germline V gives CDR1 SGHAT, CDR2 FQNNGV. CDR3 length: 14 amino acids. V lost 2 bases to trimming and J lost 1 base, with 9 bases between them. The CDR3 sequence: CASSLYRGSYEQYF. The CDR3 coding sequence is TGTGCCAGCAGCTTATACCGGGGGTCCTACGAGCAGTACTTC.

This chain connects TRBV7-2 to TRBJ1-1; D possibly corresponds to TRBD1 (5 bases). The CDR3 spans 14 residues. The germline gives CDR1 SGHTA, CDR2 FQGNSA. The V gene lost 5 bases and the J gene lost 4 bases, with 14 bases spanning the gap. The CDR3 is CASSREGRATEAFF. The CDR3 region has the DNA TGTGCCAGCAGCAGGGAGGGCAGGGCCACTGAAGCTTTCTTT.